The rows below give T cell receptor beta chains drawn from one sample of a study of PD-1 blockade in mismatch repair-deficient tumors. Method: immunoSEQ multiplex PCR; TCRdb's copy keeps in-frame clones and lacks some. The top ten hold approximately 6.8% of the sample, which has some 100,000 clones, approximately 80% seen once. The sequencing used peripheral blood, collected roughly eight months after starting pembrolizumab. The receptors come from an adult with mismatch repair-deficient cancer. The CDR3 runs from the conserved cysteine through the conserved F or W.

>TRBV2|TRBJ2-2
CASSEAGEVGTGELFF
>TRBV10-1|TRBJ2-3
CASSRDRGADTQYF
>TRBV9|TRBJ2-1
CASSVEGLAGSKHSYNEQFF
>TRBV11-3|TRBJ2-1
CASSSSGTSGRNEQFF
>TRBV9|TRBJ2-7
CASSVGISYEQYF
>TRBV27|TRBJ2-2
CASSTPGGRIGELFF
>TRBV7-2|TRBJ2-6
CASSLDLTGANVLTF
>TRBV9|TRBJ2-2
CASSGTTNTGELFF
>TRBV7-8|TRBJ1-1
CASSSGQSNTEAFF
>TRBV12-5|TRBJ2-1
CASVPEWNEQFF
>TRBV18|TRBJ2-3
CASSPYTGVIENTQYF
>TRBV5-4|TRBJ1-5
CASSSGTGASNQPQHF
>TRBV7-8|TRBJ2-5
CASSLAGGYQETQYF
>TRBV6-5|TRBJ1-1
CASSYWGADTEAFF
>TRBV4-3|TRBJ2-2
CASSQGLAGGTGELFF
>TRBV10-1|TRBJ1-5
CASRPDRGPNQPQHF
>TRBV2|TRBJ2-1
CASSSGRASYNEQFF
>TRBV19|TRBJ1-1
CASSVSGTGGTEAFF
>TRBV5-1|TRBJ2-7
CASMLRGGYEQYF
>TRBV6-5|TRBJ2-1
CASSYSPGSSYNEQFF
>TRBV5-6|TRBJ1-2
CASSLTGEGNYGYTF
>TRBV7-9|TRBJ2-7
CASSPVWSYEQYF
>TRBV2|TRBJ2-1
CASRAGVDEQFF
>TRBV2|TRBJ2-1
CASSEGRAHNEQFF
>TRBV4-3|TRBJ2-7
CASSQGEAYEQYF
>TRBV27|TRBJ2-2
CASSRDRMNTGELFF
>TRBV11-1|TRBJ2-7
CASSFGTAYEQYF
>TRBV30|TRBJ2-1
CAWKTTGQSNEQFF
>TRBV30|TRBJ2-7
CAWSGNRGWEQYF
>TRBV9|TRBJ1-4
CASSAGGGVRAEKLFF
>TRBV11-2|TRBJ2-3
CASSKPSGTGTQYF
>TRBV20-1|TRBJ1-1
CSAAGYGAFF
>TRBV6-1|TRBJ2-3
CASSEPRQTDTQYF
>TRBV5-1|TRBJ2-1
CASSWNSRSSYNEQFF
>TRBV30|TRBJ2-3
CAWSARTDRRTTDTQYF